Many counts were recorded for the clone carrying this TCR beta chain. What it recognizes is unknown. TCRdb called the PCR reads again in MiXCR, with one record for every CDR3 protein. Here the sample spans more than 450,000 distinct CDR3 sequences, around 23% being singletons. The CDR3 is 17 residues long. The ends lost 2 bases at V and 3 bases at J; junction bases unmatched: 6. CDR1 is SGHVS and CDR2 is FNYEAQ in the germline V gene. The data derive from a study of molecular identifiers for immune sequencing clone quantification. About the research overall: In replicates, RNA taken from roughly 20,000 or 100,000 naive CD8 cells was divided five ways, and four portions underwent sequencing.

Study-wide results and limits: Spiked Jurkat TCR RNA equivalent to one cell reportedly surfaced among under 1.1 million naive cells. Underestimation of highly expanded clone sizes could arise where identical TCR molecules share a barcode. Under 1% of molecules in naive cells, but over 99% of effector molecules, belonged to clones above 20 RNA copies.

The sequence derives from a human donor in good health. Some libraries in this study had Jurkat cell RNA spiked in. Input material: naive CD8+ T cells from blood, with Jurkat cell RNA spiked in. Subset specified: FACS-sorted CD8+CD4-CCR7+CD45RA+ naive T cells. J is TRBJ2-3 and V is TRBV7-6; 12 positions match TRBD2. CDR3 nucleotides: TGTGCCAGCAGCTTACTTAGACTAGCGGGGGAGACAGATACGCAGTATTTT. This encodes CASSLLRLAGETDTQYF.